This T cell receptor beta chain emerged from a study of glioma-infiltrating T cells after dendritic cell vaccination. On the study more broadly: Patients had newly diagnosed or recurrent glioblastoma and received dendritic cell vaccines. Monocyte-derived dendritic cells, cultured six to seven days with IL-4 and GM-CSF, were pulsed with autologous tumor lysate.

Study observations and caveats: Complete blood and tumor specimen sets were limited to few patients.

With respect to this clone: Its target is not known.

Profiled with immunoSEQ multiplex PCR; TCRdb holds only in-frame clones, not every one. This table holds about 82,000 clones, about 90% found once. No glioblastoma patient carried an isocitrate dehydrogenase mutation. CDR3 size: 17 residues. Trimming pared 7 bases from V and 0 bases from J, leaving 16 bases between. Per germline, CDR1 MDHEN and CDR2 SYDVKM. The material was blood, obtained before dendritic cell vaccination. The receptor comes from a human donor with glioblastoma. This chain uses TRBV28 with TRBJ2-6, with D perhaps matching TRBD1 (5 bases). The CDR3 sequence is CASITGSSRSGANVLTF. The CDR3 bases are TGTGCCAGCATCACAGGCTCTTCTCGCTCTGGGGCCAACGTCCTGACTTTC.